The 18 T cell receptor gamma chains below all came from one sample that was sequenced in a study of Vδ1+ human thymocytes (dated by TCRdb to the late 2010s). Overall study outcomes, separate from this receptor: Unlike the oligoclonal repertoires in peripheral blood, the thymic TRG and TRD repertoires appeared highly polyclonal, with Gaussian CDR3 length distributions.

Sequencing was carried out with an Illumina MiSeq. RNA was isolated using the RNeasy mini kit, and reverse transcription was performed with Superscript III. CDR3 amplicons were generated by multiplex PCR with pooled V-gene forward primers and a constant-region reverse primer carrying Illumina adaptor overhangs. TCRdb called clones anew from the public reads via CATT; matching DNA rows were later pooled. A total of roughly 30,000 gamma-chain clones appear in this sample, 15% to 25% of them only once. 1.8% of the sample belongs to the ten largest clones. These receptors lack a known antigen. The sample was Vdelta1+ gamma-delta thymocytes from the thymus. The sample's cell subset or site label, decoded: FACS-sorted CD3+ TCRalphabeta- TCRVdelta1+ TCRVdelta2- thymocytes. Receptors were obtained from a boy younger than two who had congenital heart surgery.

About this clone itself: The same CDR3 is also encoded by other DNA sequences in this sample. The chain joins TRGV9 to TRGJP. The V and J ends lost 0 bases and 4 bases, in that order; junction bases with no gene match: 3. Germline V CDR1 and CDR2: GITISATS, ISYDGTV (reference sequence). The CDR3 covers 17 residues. The CDR3 DNA is TGTGCCTTGTGGGAGGTGTTACAAGAGTTGGGCAAAAAAATCAAGGTATTT. Protein sequence: CALWEVLQELGKKIKVF.

V usage is TRGV4 and J usage is TRGJP1. CDR1 and CDR2 from the germline V gene are EGSTGY and YDSYTSSV. V lost 5 bases to trimming and J lost 2 bases; unmatched junction nucleotides: 5. The CDR3 is 14 residues long. CDR3 nucleotide sequence: TGTGCCACCTGGGCATGGACCACTGGTTGGTTCAAGATATTT. Its protein product is CATWAWTTGWFKIF.

This clone was counted between two and nine times. The gene calls are TRGV3 and TRGJP1. The junction had 6 bases not matched to a gene; V was cut back by 2 bases and J by 3 bases. The germline V gene has CDR1 VTNTFY and CDR2 YDVSTARD (reference sequence). The CDR3 consists of 15 residues. The CDR3 is CATWDTDATGWFKIF. The CDR3 DNA follows: TGTGCCACCTGGGACACTGATGCCACTGGTTGGTTCAAGATATTT.

The gene calls are TRGV9 and TRGJ1 or TRGJ2. Germline V gene lookup returns CDR1 GITISATS and CDR2 ISYDGTV (reference sequence). Trimming cost V 2 bases and J 5 bases; bases outside gene matches: 24. This CDR3 contains 19 residues. CDR3 coding DNA: TGTGCCTTGTGGGAGGACCCACCCGATGAGAGACGGCGGGATTATAAGAAACTCTTT. Translating gives CALWEDPPDERRRDYKKLF.

The genes are TRGV5 and TRGJP2. The CDR3 spans 14 residues. Per germline, CDR1 VINAFY and CDR2 YDVSNSKD. After removal of 3 bases from V and 3 bases from J, the junction contained 4 bases not matched to a gene. CDR3 coding DNA: TGTGCCACCTGGGACGTAGGTAGTGATTGGATCAAGACGTTT. Amino acids: CATWDVGSDWIKTF.

This clone counts as medium-sized (0.01 to 0.1%). Other DNA sequences from this sample encode an identical CDR3 as well. This chain joins TRGV2 and TRGJ1 or TRGJ2. With 1 base clipped from V and 9 bases from J, the junction kept 3 bases outside the gene matches. Germline V gene data show CDR1 as EGSNGY and CDR2 as YDSYNSKV. This CDR3 comprises 11 residues. The CDR3 is CATWDGRKKLF. The CDR3, as DNA: TGTGCCACCTGGGACGGCCGTAAGAAACTCTTT.

In the case of this clone: Given a much more abundant clone one base away, this may be a read error. The sample carries other DNA sequences with the same CDR3. The chain combines TRGV2 with TRGJ1 or TRGJ2. J gave up 4 bases and V 0 bases, and 3 bases lay outside the gene matches. The CDR3 consists of 13 residues. Looked up from germline, CDR1 is EGSNGY and CDR2 is YDSYNSKV. CDR3 sequence (DNA): TGTGCCACCTGGGACGGGAAGTATTATAAGAAACTCTTT. It yields the protein CATWDGKYYKKLF.

Of note for this clone: A read error is possible here, since a much larger clone lies one base away. V gene TRGV3 combines with J gene TRGJP2. The V gene end was trimmed by 3 bases and the J gene end by 0 bases; junction bases not matched to a gene: 4. CDR1 and CDR2 (germline): VTNTFY, YDVSTARD (reference sequence). This CDR3 spans 15 amino acids. CDR3 sequence reads: CATWDGYSSDWIKTF. CDR3 coding DNA: TGTGCCACCTGGGACGGGTATAGTAGTGATTGGATCAAGACGTTT.

The gene calls are TRGV4 and TRGJ1 or TRGJ2. V shed 0 bases, J shed 9 bases, and the junction held 5 bases outside the gene matches. The CDR3 extends over 12 amino acids. Germline-derived CDR1 and CDR2 are EGSTGY and YDSYTSSV. CDR3 DNA sequence: TGTGCCACCTGGGATGGGGTCCGTAAGAAACTCTTT. The encoded protein is CATWDGVRKKLF.

In its sample, this clone was seen a few times. The J gene is TRGJ1 or TRGJ2, the V gene TRGV9. The CDR3 covers 13 residues. Per the germline V gene, CDR1 is GITISATS and CDR2 is ISYDGTV (reference sequence). J lost 10 bases, V lost 3 bases, and 12 bases had no gene match. CDR3 nucleotides: TGTGCCTTGTGGGAGTGCCCCATTATGAAGAAACTCTTT. Its protein product is CALWECPIMKKLF.

V is TRGV5 and J is TRGJ1 or TRGJ2. V was pared by 0 bases and J by 10 bases, with 9 bases of the junction left unmatched. Germline V gene lookup returns CDR1 VINAFY and CDR2 YDVSNSKD. This CDR3 spans 13 amino acids. CDR3 loop: CATWDRGNLKKLF. CDR3 nucleotide sequence: TGTGCCACCTGGGACAGGGGAAATTTGAAGAAACTCTTT.

For this clone: The junction and the germline gene differ at one end; a read error may be behind it. The chain employs TRGV4 and TRGJ1 or TRGJ2. Germline values: CDR1 EGSTGY, CDR2 YDSYTSSV. This CDR3 has 12 residues. CDR3: CATWESDYKKLF. The CDR3 bases are TGTGCCACCTGGGAATCGGATTATAAGAAACTCTTC.

This clone has more than one count but fewer than ten. The chain recombines TRGV5 with TRGJ1 or TRGJ2. J gave up 4 bases and V 0 bases, and 6 bases lay outside the gene matches. Germline V gene data show CDR1 as VINAFY and CDR2 as YDVSNSKD. The CDR3 is 14 residues long. The CDR3, as DNA: TGTGCCACCTGGGACAGGCGAGAATATTATAAGAAACTCTTT. Encoded protein: CATWDRREYYKKLF.

This clone was counted between two and nine times. This may be a read error, as it is one base from a much larger clone. The chain couples TRGV4 to TRGJ1 or TRGJ2. Unmatched junction bases numbered 4, after V lost 0 bases and J lost 5 bases. The CDR3 runs to 13 residues. CDR1 and CDR2 from the germline V gene are EGSTGY and YDSYTSSV. The CDR3 DNA reads as TGTGCCACCTGGGATGGGCTTAATTATAAGAAACTCTTT. Protein sequence: CATWDGLNYKKLF.

The chain joins TRGV3 to TRGJ1 or TRGJ2. With 3 bases clipped from V and 2 bases from J, the junction kept 7 bases outside the gene matches. Germline CDR1 is VTNTFY and CDR2 is YDVSTARD (reference sequence). The CDR3 length is 14 residues. Here the CDR3 DNA reads TGTGCCACCTGGGACGGGTTTCATTATTATAAGAAACTCTTT. This translates into CATWDGFHYYKKLF.

For this clone: The sample carries other DNA sequences with the same CDR3. This chain joins TRGV5 and TRGJ1 or TRGJ2. J lost 7 bases, V lost 1 base, and 4 bases had no gene match. Per germline, CDR1 VINAFY and CDR2 YDVSNSKD. This CDR3 comprises 12 residues. The DNA of the CDR3 is TGTGCCACCTGGGACAGAGGGTATAAGAAACTCTTT. Translation: CATWDRGYKKLF.

This clone was detected a few times. The chain has TRGV9 and TRGJ1 or TRGJ2. V was clipped by 5 bases and J by 7 bases; unmatched bases: 11. The CDR3 contains 13 residues. Germline assignment: CDR1 GITISATS and CDR2 ISYDGTV (reference sequence). The CDR3 sequence: CALWVGVRYKKLF. CDR3 in DNA: TGTGCCTTGTGGGTCGGGGTGCGCTATAAGAAACTCTTT.

This clone was counted between two and nine times. This same CDR3 is encoded by further DNA sequences in the sample. The chain couples TRGV9 to TRGJ1 or TRGJ2. CDR3 length: 13 amino acids. Germline V CDR1 and CDR2: GITISATS, ISYDGTV (reference sequence). The V and J ends lost 1 base and 4 bases, in that order; junction bases with no gene match: 4. The CDR3: CALWEVLYYKKLF. CDR3 sequence (DNA): TGTGCCTTGTGGGAGGTTTTGTATTATAAGAAACTCTTT.